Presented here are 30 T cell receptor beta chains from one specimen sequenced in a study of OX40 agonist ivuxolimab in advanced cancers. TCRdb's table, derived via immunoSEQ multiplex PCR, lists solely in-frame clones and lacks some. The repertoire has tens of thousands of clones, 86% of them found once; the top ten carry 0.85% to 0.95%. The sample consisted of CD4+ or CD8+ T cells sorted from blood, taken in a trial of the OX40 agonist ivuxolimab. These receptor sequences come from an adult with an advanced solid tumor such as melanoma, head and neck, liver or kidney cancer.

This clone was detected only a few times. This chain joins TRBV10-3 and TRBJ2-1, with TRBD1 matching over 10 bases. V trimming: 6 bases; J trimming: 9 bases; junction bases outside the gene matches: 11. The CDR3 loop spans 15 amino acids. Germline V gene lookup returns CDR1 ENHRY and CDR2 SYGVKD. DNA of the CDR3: TGTGCCATCAGACCGGGACAGGGGTGGCTTGGTGAGCAGTTCTTC. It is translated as CAIRPGQGWLGEQFF.

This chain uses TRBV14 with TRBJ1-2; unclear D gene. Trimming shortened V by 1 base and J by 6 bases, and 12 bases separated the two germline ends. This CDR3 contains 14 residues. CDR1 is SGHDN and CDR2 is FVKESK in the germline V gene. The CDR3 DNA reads TGTGCCAGCAGCCAAGGGCGGCAGGATCATGGCTACACCTTC. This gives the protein CASSQGRQDHGYTF.

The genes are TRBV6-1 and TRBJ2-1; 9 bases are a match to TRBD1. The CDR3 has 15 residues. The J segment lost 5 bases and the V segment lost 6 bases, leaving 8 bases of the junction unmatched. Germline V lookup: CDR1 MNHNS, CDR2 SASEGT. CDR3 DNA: TGTGCCAGCAGAGCCCGGGACAGGGCCGACAATGAGCAGTTCTTC. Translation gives CASRARDRADNEQFF.

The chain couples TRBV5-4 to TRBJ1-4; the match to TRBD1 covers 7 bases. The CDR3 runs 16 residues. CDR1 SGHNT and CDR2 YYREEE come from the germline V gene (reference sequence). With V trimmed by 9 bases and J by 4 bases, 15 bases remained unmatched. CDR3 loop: CATARDRTTINEKLFF. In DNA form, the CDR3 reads TGTGCCACGGCAAGGGACAGAACCACAATTAATGAAAAACTGTTTTTT.

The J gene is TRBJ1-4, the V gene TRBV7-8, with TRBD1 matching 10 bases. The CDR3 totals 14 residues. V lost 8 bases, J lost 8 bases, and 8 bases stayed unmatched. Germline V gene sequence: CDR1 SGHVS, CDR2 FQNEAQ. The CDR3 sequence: CASGDRGQREKLFF. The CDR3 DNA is TGTGCCAGCGGAGACAGGGGGCAGCGAGAAAAACTGTTTTTT.

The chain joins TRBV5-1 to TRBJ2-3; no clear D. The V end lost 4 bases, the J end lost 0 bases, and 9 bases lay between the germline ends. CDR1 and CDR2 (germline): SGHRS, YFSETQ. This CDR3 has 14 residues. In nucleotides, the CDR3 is TGCGCCAGCAGCCCGCGTGCTAGCACAGATACGCAGTATTTT. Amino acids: CASSPRASTDTQYF.

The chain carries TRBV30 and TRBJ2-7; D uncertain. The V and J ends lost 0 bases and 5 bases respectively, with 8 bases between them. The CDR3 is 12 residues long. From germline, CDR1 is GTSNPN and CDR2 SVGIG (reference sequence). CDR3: CAWSVYTHEQYF. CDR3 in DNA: TGTGCCTGGAGTGTATATACTCACGAGCAGTACTTC.

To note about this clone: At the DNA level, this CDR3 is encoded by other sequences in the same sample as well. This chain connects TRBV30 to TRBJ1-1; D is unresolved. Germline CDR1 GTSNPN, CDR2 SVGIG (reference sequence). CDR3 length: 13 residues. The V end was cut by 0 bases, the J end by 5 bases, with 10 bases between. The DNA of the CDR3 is TGTGCCTGGAGTGTATCGGGTCGTACTGAAGCTTTCTTT. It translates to CAWSVSGRTEAFF.

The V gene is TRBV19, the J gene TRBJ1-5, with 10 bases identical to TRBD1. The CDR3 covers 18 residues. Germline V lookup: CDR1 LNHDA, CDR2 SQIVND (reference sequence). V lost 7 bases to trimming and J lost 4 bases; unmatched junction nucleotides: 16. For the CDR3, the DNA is TGTGCCAGTACAGGAGGTCGGACAGGGGGTATACGGAATCAGCCCCAGCATTTT. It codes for CASTGGRTGGIRNQPQHF.

The CDR3, as DNA: TGTGCCAGCAGCTCGCCGCCGTTCGGGGGGAGCACAGATACGCAGTATTTT. Its protein is CASSSPPFGGSTDTQYF. V usage is TRBV7-9 and J usage is TRBJ2-3; 7 bases match TRBD2. Unmatched junction bases numbered 10, after V lost 4 bases and J lost 0 bases. The CDR3 contains 17 residues. From germline, CDR1 is SEHNR and CDR2 FQNEAQ (reference sequence).

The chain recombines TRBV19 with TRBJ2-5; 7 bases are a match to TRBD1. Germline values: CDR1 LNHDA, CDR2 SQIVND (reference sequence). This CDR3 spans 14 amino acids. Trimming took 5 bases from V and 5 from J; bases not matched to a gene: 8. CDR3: CASSAYRGGETQYF. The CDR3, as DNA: TGTGCCAGTAGTGCATACAGGGGCGGCGAGACCCAGTACTTC.

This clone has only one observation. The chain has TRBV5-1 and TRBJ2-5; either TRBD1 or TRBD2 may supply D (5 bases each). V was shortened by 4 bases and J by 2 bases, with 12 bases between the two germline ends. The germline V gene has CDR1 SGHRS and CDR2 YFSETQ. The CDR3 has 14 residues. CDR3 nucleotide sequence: TGCGCCAGCAGCCCGGGACGGACTCAAGAGACCCAGTACTTC. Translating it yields CASSPGRTQETQYF.

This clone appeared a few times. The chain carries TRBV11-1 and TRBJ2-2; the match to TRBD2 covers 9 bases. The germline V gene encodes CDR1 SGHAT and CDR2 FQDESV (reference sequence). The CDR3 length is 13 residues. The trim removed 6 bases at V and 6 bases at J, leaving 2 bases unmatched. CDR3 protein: CASRVAGAGELFF. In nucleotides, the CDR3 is TGTGCCAGCAGGGTAGCGGGAGCCGGGGAGCTGTTTTTT.

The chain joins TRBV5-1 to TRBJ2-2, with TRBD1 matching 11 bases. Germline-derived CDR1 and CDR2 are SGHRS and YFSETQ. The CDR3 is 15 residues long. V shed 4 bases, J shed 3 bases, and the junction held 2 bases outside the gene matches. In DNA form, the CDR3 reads TGCGCCAGCAGCCTGGACAGGGGGCACACCGGGGAGCTGTTTTTT. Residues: CASSLDRGHTGELFF.

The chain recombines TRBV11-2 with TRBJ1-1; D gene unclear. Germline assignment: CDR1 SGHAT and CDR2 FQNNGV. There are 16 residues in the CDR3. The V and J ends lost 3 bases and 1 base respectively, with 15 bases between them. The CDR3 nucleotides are TGTGCCAGCAGCTTCAGTAGGATGGCTTCGAACACTGAAGCTTTCTTT. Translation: CASSFSRMASNTEAFF.

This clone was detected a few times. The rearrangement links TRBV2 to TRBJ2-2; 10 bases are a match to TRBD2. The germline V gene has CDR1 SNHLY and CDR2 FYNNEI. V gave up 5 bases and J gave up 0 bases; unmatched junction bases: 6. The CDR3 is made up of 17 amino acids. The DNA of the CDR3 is TGTGCCAGCAGTTTAAGACTAGCGGGCCCGAACACCGGGGAGCTGTTTTTT. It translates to CASSLRLAGPNTGELFF.

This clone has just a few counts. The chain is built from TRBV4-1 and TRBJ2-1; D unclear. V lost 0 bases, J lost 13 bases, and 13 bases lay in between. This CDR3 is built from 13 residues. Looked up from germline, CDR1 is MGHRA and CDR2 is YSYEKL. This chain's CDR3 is CASSQDEQTTQFF. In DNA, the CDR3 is TGCGCCAGCAGCCAAGATGAACAAACAACTCAGTTCTTC.

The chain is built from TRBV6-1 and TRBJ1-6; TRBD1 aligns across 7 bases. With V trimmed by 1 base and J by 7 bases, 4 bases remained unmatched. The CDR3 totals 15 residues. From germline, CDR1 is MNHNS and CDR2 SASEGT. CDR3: CASSEGDRINSPLHF. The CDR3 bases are TGTGCCAGCAGTGAAGGGGACAGAATAAATTCACCCCTCCACTTT.

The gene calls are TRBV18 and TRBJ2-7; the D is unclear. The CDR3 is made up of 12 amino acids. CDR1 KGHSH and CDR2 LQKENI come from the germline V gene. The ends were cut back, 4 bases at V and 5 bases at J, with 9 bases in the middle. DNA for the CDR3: TGTGCCAGCTCACTCGAACCGAACGAGCAGTACTTC. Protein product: CASSLEPNEQYF.

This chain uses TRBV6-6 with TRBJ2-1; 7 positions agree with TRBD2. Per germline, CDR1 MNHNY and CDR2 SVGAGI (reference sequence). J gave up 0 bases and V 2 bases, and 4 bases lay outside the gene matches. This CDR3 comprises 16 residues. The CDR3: CASSYQERDSYNEQFF. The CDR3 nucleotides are TGTGCCAGCAGTTACCAGGAGCGGGACTCCTACAATGAGCAGTTCTTC.

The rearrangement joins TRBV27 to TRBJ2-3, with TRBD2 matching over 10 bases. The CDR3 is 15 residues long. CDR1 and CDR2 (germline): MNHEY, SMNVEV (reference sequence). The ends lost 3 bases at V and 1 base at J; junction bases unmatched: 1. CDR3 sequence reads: CASSLSGRGTDTQYF. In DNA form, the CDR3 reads TGTGCCAGCAGTTTGAGCGGGAGGGGCACAGATACGCAGTATTTT.

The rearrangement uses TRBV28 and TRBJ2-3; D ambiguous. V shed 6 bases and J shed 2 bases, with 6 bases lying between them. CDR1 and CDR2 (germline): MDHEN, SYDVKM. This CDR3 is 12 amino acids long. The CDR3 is CASRRYTDTQYF. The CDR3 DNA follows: TGTGCCAGCAGGCGATACACAGATACGCAGTATTTT.

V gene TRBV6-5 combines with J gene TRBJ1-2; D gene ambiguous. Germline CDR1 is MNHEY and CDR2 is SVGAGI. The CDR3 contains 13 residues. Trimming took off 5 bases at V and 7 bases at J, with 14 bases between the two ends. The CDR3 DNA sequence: TGTGCCAGCAGTCGACTTGGAGCCTCTGGCTACACCTTC. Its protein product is CASSRLGASGYTF.

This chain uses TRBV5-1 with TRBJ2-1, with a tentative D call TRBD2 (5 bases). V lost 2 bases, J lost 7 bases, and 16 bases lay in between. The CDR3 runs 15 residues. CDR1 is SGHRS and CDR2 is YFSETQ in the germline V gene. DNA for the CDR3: TGCGCCAGCAGCTTCAGGTCCGGGGAGCCGAATGAGCAGTTCTTC. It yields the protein CASSFRSGEPNEQFF.

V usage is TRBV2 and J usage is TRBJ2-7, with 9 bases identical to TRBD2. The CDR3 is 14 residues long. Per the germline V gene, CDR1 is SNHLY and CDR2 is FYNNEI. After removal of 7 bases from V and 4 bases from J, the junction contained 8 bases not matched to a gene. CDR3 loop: CASNPRTSAYEQYF. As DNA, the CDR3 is TGTGCCAGCAACCCACGGACTAGCGCATACGAGCAGTACTTC.

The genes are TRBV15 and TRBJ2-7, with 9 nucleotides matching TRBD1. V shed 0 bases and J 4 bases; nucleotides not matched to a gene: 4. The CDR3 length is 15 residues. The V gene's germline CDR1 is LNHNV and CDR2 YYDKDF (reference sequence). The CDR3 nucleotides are TGTGCCACCAGCAGAGATGAGACAGGGGGATACGAGCAGTACTTC. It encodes CATSRDETGGYEQYF.

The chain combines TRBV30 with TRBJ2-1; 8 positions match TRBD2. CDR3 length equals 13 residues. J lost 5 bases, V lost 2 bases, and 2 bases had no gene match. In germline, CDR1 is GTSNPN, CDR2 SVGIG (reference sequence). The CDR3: CAWSREGNNEQFF. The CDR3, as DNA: TGTGCCTGGAGTCGGGAGGGGAACAATGAGCAGTTCTTC.

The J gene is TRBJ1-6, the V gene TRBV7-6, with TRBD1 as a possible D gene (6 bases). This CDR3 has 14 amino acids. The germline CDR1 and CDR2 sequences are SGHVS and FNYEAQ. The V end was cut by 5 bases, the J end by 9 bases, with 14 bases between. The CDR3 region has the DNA TGTGCCAGCAGCCTAAACGGGGGCTTTTCACCCCTCCACTTT. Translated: CASSLNGGFSPLHF.

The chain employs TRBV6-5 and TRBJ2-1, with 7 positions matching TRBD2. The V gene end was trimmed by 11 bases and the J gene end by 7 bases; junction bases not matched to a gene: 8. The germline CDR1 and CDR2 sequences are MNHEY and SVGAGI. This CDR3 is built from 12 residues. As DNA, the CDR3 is TGTGCCCGAGGGAGGGACGAGAATGAGCAGTTCTTC. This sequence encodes CARGRDENEQFF.

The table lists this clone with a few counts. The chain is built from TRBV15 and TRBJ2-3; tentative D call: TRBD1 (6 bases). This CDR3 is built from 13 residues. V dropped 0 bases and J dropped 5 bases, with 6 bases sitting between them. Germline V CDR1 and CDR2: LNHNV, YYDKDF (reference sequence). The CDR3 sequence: CATSRDRGDTQYF. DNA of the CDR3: TGTGCCACCAGCAGAGACAGGGGAGATACGCAGTATTTT.